This T cell receptor beta chain was identified during a study of CD8 T cells in ankylosing spondylitis. V was cut by 4 bases and J by 5 bases, with 5 bases left in between. The CDR3 consists of 11 residues. The germline CDR1 and CDR2 sequences are ENHRY and SYGVKD. This clonotype has at least ten counts. TCRdb redid the calling of the 5' RACE reads with MiXCR, one entry per CDR3 protein. The sample carries more than 250,000 distinct CDR3 sequences, roughly 10% recorded once. The TCR sequence derives from a female donor with ankylosing spondylitis or in good health (not recorded which). The chain combines TRBV10-3 with TRBJ2-5, with D possibly being TRBD1 or TRBD2 (5 bases each). Material for sequencing was blood, either unsorted or a sorted T cell fraction (not recorded which). The CDR3, as DNA: TGTGCCATCAGTGGGGGGGAGACCCAGTACTTC. This codes for CAISGGETQYF.